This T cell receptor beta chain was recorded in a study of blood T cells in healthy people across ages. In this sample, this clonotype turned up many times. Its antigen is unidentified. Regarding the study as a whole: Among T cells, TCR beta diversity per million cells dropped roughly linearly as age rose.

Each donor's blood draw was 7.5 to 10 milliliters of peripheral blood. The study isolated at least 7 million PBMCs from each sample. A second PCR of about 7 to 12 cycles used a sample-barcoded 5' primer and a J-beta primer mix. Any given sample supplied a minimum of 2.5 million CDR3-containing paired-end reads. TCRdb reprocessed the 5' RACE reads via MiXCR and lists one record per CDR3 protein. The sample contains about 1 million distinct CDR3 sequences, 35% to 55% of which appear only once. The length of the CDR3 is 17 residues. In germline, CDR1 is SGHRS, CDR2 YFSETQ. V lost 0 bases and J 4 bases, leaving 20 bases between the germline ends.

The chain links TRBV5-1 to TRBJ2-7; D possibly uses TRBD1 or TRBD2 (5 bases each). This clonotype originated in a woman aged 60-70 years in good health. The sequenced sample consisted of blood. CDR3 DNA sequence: TGCGCCAGCAGCTTGGCTCCCGCCGCAGGGACCATTTACGAGCAGTACTTC. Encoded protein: CASSLAPAAGTIYEQYF.